The 5 T cell receptor beta chains reported below all come from one sample, sequenced in a study of control samples from healthy donors and cancer patients. The data were produced by immunoSEQ multiplex PCR, yet TCRdb's version contains in-frame clones alone and is incomplete. The sample carries roughly 370,000 clones, 90% recorded once. The sample taken for sequencing was PBMCs. The receptors were sampled from a man between 40 and 49 years old with head and neck cancer.

This clone is a singleton in its sample. The V gene is TRBV6-1, the J gene TRBJ1-5; a possible D gene is TRBD1 (6 bases). The CDR3 loop spans 16 amino acids. V lost 1 base and J lost 4, with 14 bases in between. Germline V gene data show CDR1 as MNHNS and CDR2 as SASEGT. CDR3 amino acids: CASSEGLRGDNQPQHF. The CDR3 DNA follows: TGTGCCAGCAGTGAAGGCCTCAGGGGAGATAATCAGCCCCAGCATTTT.

This chain connects TRBV5-6 to TRBJ1-5; a weak D match, TRBD1 (5 bases). Germline CDR1 reads SGHDT; CDR2 reads YYEEEE. V dropped 5 bases and J dropped 4 bases, with 10 bases sitting between them. The CDR3 is 13 residues long. CDR3 DNA: TGTGCCAGCAGTGACAGTTTAAATCAGCCCCAGCATTTT. The encoded protein is CASSDSLNQPQHF.

The chain recombines TRBV7-3 with TRBJ1-6; 10 positions match TRBD1. The CDR3 length is 16 residues. CDR1 is SGHTA and CDR2 is FQGTGA in the germline V gene. The ends lost 4 bases at V and 11 bases at J; junction bases unmatched: 11. CDR3 sequence: CASSSQRQGTGAPLHF. CDR3 bases: TGTGCCAGCAGCTCCCAGAGACAGGGGACAGGGGCACCCCTCCACTTT.

The chain couples TRBV28 to TRBJ2-2; D perhaps matches TRBD2 (6 bases). CDR1 is MDHEN, CDR2 SYDVKM, per germline. CDR3 length: 15 amino acids. V shed 9 bases and J shed 1 base, with 15 bases lying between them. Written as DNA, the CDR3 is TGTGCCAGTTCCCCCATAGCGGTGAACACCGGGGAGCTGTTTTTT. It yields the protein CASSPIAVNTGELFF.

The V gene is TRBV11-2, the J gene TRBJ1-3, with D unresolved. Deletions cut 5 bases from V and 3 bases from J, with 14 bases between. The CDR3 consists of 15 residues. Per the germline V gene, CDR1 is SGHAT and CDR2 is FQNNGV. CDR3: CASSPRSSSGNTIYF. The CDR3, as DNA: TGTGCCAGCAGCCCCCGCAGCTCCAGTGGAAACACCATATATTTT.